This record covers a single T cell receptor (beta chain). The ends were cut back, 2 bases at V and 9 bases at J, with 17 bases in the middle. This CDR3 has 15 amino acids. Germline V gene lookup returns CDR1 MGHDK and CDR2 SYGVNS. The source of the sample is a study of response to subunit inactivated influenza vaccine. Using its own MiXCR run on the RT-PCR reads, TCRdb lists one record per CDR3 protein. The table has about 620,000 distinct CDR3 sequences, 10% to 12% seen once. These records were also assigned to another study, of T cells expressing NK-cell markers. That source notes: UMIs were included in TCR beta cDNA generated by 5'RACE template switching. HCMV seropositivity characterized most of the eight sequenced donors, and seronegativity one. Alpha-beta TCR T cells were the sole sorting target in several experiments, owing to an anti-gamma-delta TCR antibody.

The sample here was PBMCs from blood, taken on the day of vaccination. The V gene is TRBV25-1, the J gene TRBJ2-4; possibly TRBD1 for D (6 bases). The origin of this receptor is a man in his fifties who received an inactivated influenza vaccine. CDR3 sequence: CASSEGTTPWGIQYF. CDR3 bases: TGTGCCAGCAGTGAAGGGACAACACCTTGGGGCATTCAGTACTTC.